This T cell receptor beta chain was sequenced for a study of T cell repertoires in cytomegalovirus infection. Overall study context: CMV epitopes, recently identified HLA-C-restricted and well-studied HLA-B-restricted, were used. Indications came from public TCR beta signatures; they pointed to CMV infection and to a matching HLA type. Study observations and caveats: Individuals carrying CMV plus the relevant HLA were identified by cumulative frequency of public TCR beta families. Ex vivo, HLA-C-restricted CMV-specific TCR beta clonotypes prevailed over the rest of the response.

TCRdb called the reads again in MiXCR, with one record for every CDR3 protein. Of under 200,000 distinct CDR3 sequences listed, roughly 20% are singletons. This clonotype was recorded many times. Antigen unknown. This material consisted of CD8+ T cells from cultured PBMCs, taken from culture after CMV antigen stimulation. This TCR was recovered from a human donor in good health (CMV status not recorded). Some clones in this sample may be carry-over from other donors' samples.

CDR3: CASSLNRGTEAFF. DNA of the CDR3: TGTGCCAGCAGTTTGAACAGGGGTACTGAAGCTTTCTTT. The chain couples TRBV6-2 or TRBV6-3 to TRBJ1-1; 7 bases fit TRBD1. This CDR3 has 13 amino acids. Looked up from germline, CDR1 is MNHEY and CDR2 is SVGEGT. The ends lost 4 bases at V and 5 bases at J; junction bases unmatched: 4.